A single sample gave rise to the 5 T cell receptor beta chains below, sequenced in a study of blood T cell repertoires in COVID-19. Using immunoSEQ multiplex PCR, the repertoire was profiled, and TCRdb retains in-frame clones only, with some absent. Among some 250,000 clones listed, over 80% were seen once. The sequencing sample was made of peripheral blood. Every receptor here comes from a man between 40 and 49 years old with acute or convalescent COVID-19.

The chain links TRBV2 to TRBJ2-7, with D possibly TRBD1 on 5 matching bases. Trimming stripped 7 bases from V and 5 bases from J, with 18 bases between. Germline CDR1 and CDR2: SNHLY and FYNNEI. There are 14 residues in the CDR3. This chain's CDR3 is CASKPGQTNNEQYF. The CDR3, as DNA: TGTGCCAGCAAGCCTGGACAAACCAATAACGAGCAGTACTTC.

This chain uses TRBV7-9 with TRBJ1-1; D unresolved. The V and J ends lost 5 bases and 7 bases respectively, with 17 bases between them. CDR1 and CDR2 (germline): SEHNR, FQNEAQ (reference sequence). The CDR3 extends over 14 amino acids. CDR3 sequence reads: CASSPRGSGGEAFF. The CDR3 bases are TGTGCCAGCAGCCCCAGAGGATCTGGCGGTGAAGCTTTCTTT.

This clone appeared once. This chain joins TRBV10-1 and TRBJ2-7; D is unclear. V gave up 4 bases and J gave up 3 bases, with 7 bases separating them. Germline loops: CDR1 WNHNN, CDR2 SYGVQD (reference sequence). The length of the CDR3 is 12 residues. The CDR3 DNA is TGCGCCAGCAGTGCCACAGACTACGAGCAGTACTTC. This codes for CASSATDYEQYF.

The V gene is TRBV6-1, the J gene TRBJ2-3; 8 positions match TRBD2. This CDR3 contains 15 residues. J gave up 6 bases and V 3 bases, and 8 bases lay outside the gene matches. CDR1 is MNHNS, CDR2 SASEGT, per germline. The CDR3 protein is CASSDTSGRWDTQYF. In DNA, the CDR3 is TGTGCCAGCAGTGATACTAGCGGACGGTGGGATACGCAGTATTTT.

The V call is TRBV10-3, the J call TRBJ1-1, with D perhaps TRBD1 (6 bases). The CDR3 runs 13 residues. Germline V CDR1 and CDR2: ENHRY, SYGVKD. The ends were cut back, 2 bases at V and 4 bases at J, with 8 bases in the middle. For the CDR3, the DNA is TGTGCCATCAGTGAGCAGGGGAGCACTGAAGCTTTCTTT. Amino acid sequence: CAISEQGSTEAFF.